This T cell receptor beta chain was observed in a study of cytomegalovirus exposure and HLA in healthy donors. Study-wide context: Out of fewer than 500 genotyped donors, about 84% belonged to the Caucasian-associated ancestry cluster.

The V end lost 1 base, the J end lost 3 bases, and 28 bases lay between the germline ends. The CDR3 covers 20 residues. CDR1 is SGHVS, CDR2 FNYEAQ, per germline. PCR involved 60 Vbeta and 13 Jbeta primers. The method was immunoSEQ multiplex PCR; TCRdb's version includes in-frame clones alone and lacks a portion of them. This sample yields more than 200,000 clones, of which around 85% are seen a single time; over 1% belongs to the top ten. The rearrangement links TRBV7-6 to TRBJ2-7, with a weak D call TRBD2 (6 bases). This receptor was obtained from a human donor in good health. Sequencing input: PBMCs. CDR3 coding DNA: TGTGCCAGCAGCTTAGGGCCCCGGGCCCAGGTCGGGACTCAAATCTACGAGCAGTACTTC. This translates into CASSLGPRAQVGTQIYEQYF.